This TCR beta chain emerged from a study of blood T cell repertoires in COVID-19. About the study: Some COVID-19 samples were acute and others convalescent; all came from the United States, Italy and Spain. The cDNA or gDNA used as material had been derived from T cells, B-cell-depleted T cells, or PBMCs.

Sequenced by immunoSEQ multiplex PCR; TCRdb stores in-frame clones only, minus some. The table lists some 120,000 clones, 69% of them singletons, with roughly 2% in the top ten. The CDR3 spans 18 residues. Trimming took 4 bases from V and 0 from J, leaving 19 bases between them. The germline V gene has CDR1 SGHRS and CDR2 YFSETQ. The sequencing input was peripheral blood. The source of this sequence is a woman between 65 and 79 years old with acute or convalescent COVID-19. V is TRBV5-1 and J is TRBJ1-4; TRBD1 is a possible D gene (5 bases). CDR3 protein: CASSPGVGGGSTNEKLFF. The CDR3 DNA reads TGCGCCAGCAGCCCTGGAGTGGGGGGAGGTTCAACTAATGAAAAACTGTTTTTT.